This T cell receptor (beta chain) was recovered during a study of T-cell memory formation after mild COVID-19. TCRdb independently ran MiXCR on the 5' RACE reads; one entry per CDR3 protein. The table includes about 340,000 distinct CDR3 sequences, 10% to 15% detected once. Trimming cost V 5 bases and J 4 bases; bases outside gene matches: 8. CDR1 is LGHDT, CDR2 YNNKEL, per germline (reference sequence). CDR3 length equals 15 residues. This clonotype was counted between two and nine times. The chain uses TRBV3-1 and TRBJ1-3; 7 bases are a match to TRBD1. Specimen: PBMCs or a T cell subset sorted from them (not recorded which). The TCR was taken from a man between 18 and 35 years old who had mild COVID-19 (a few samples of this study predate the infection). Cell type and time point are not known. CDR3 sequence reads: CASSGSRDRGNTIYF. CDR3 nucleotide sequence: TGTGCCAGCAGCGGGTCCCGGGACAGAGGAAACACCATATATTTT.